This T cell receptor beta chain emerged from a study of T cell responses to AZD1222 COVID-19 vaccine. General study points: In all cases, repertoires were sampled only after the peak T cell response. Clonal diversity may have been underestimated, and the donors were mostly white British, with more females than males. Across spike, vaccine-associated CD4 TCRs were found, dominant at 160-218 and 743-854.

Germline lookup yields CDR1 SGHNT and CDR2 YENEEA. V lost 1 base to trimming and J lost 6 bases; unmatched junction nucleotides: 0. CDR3 length equals 13 residues. Libraries were prepared by immunoSEQ multiplex PCR; TCRdb keeps only in-frame clonotypes and omits some of them. Found here are approximately 130,000 clones, about 93% of them singletons; the top ten hold 0.9% to 0.95%. This clone was detected once. Its antigen remains unidentified. The chain has TRBV11-3 and TRBJ2-7, with TRBD1 matching 10 bases. The material sequenced was peripheral blood, taken on day 0 of AZD1222 vaccination. This clonotype originated in an adult in good health. CDR3 nucleotide sequence: TGTGCCAGCAGCTTAGGGACAGGGGGCGAGCAGTACTTC. Its translation is CASSLGTGGEQYF.